Below, 7 T cell receptor beta chains from the same sample are listed, as sequenced in a study of blood T cell repertoires in COVID-19. Here immunoSEQ multiplex PCR was the method, and the copy in TCRdb shows in-frame clones only, minus some. The data show about 170,000 clones, roughly 88% seen once. Sequences were obtained from peripheral blood. The receptors shown here come from a woman over 75 with active or convalescent COVID-19.

This clone was recorded only once. This chain joins TRBV27 and TRBJ1-1, with D unresolved. Trimming pared 5 bases from V and 5 bases from J, leaving 12 bases between. Germline V gene lookup returns CDR1 MNHEY and CDR2 SMNVEV (reference sequence). The CDR3 loop spans 13 amino acids. The CDR3 is CASSPRAVTEAFF. The CDR3 nucleotides read TGTGCCAGCAGTCCGCGGGCGGTTACTGAAGCTTTCTTT.

The chain combines TRBV9 with TRBJ1-6, with a tentative D call TRBD1 (5 bases). Deletions cut 3 bases from V and 4 bases from J, with 14 bases between. The V gene's germline CDR1 is SGDLS and CDR2 YYNGEE. This CDR3 has 16 residues. The CDR3 sequence is CASSGGPRVYNSPLHF. In DNA, the CDR3 is TGTGCCAGCAGCGGGGGCCCTAGGGTTTATAATTCACCCCTCCACTTT.

The chain couples TRBV3-1 (or the pseudogene TRBV3-2) to TRBJ1-6, with D possibly being TRBD1 (6 bases). Trimming took 4 bases from V and 0 from J, leaving 16 bases between them. The CDR3 is 18 residues long. Germline CDR1 is LGHDT and CDR2 is YNNKEL (reference sequence). CDR3 nucleotide sequence: TGTGCCAGCAGCCGGACCGGGGGGGGCAGCTCCTATAATTCACCCCTCCACTTT. It translates to CASSRTGGGSSYNSPLHF.

This clone was seen only a few times. V gene TRBV23-1 combines with J gene TRBJ1-2; D ambiguous. TRBV23-1 is marked as an open reading frame, function uncertain. This CDR3 comprises 12 residues. The ends were cut back, 4 bases at V and 4 bases at J, with 7 bases in the middle. The DNA for the CDR3 is TGCGCCAGCAGTCCAGCAGGCTATGGCTACACCTTC. This sequence encodes CASSPAGYGYTF.

This clone was observed a single time. This rearrangement joins TRBV6-5 to TRBJ1-1; 7 bases are shared with TRBD1. This CDR3 region has 15 residues. Per germline, CDR1 MNHEY and CDR2 SVGAGI. J gave up 7 bases and V 0 bases, and 8 bases lay outside the gene matches. The CDR3 spells CASSYSTNRGGEAFF. The CDR3 nucleotides read TGTGCCAGCAGTTACTCTACCAACAGGGGTGGTGAAGCTTTCTTT.

This chain uses TRBV5-1 with TRBJ2-5; D might be TRBD1 (6 bases). CDR3 length equals 13 residues. Germline CDR1 and CDR2: SGHRS and YFSETQ. V was pared by 5 bases and J by 2 bases, with 10 bases between. Written as DNA, the CDR3 is TGCGCCAGCAGGGACGGACAGCAAGAGACCCAGTACTTC. Its protein is CASRDGQQETQYF.

The chain joins TRBV6-5 to TRBJ1-2; 10 bases map to TRBD1. Germline trimming cut 6 bases from V and 5 bases from J; bases unmatched to any gene: 6. Germline CDR1 is MNHEY and CDR2 is SVGAGI. CDR3 length equals 14 residues. CDR3 nucleotide sequence: TGTGCCAGCAGCCCCGGGACAGGGGTTTATGGCTACACCTTC. This codes for CASSPGTGVYGYTF.